This T cell receptor (beta chain) comes out of a study of T cell changes during pregnancy in multiple sclerosis. The data were produced by immunoSEQ multiplex PCR, yet TCRdb's version contains in-frame clones alone and is incomplete. The sample carries 69,000 or so clones, 80% to 95% recorded once. Germline V CDR1 and CDR2: KGHSH, LQKENI. CDR3 length: 14 residues. With 5 bases clipped from V and 5 bases from J, the junction kept 6 bases outside the gene matches. The source is a female donor in good health, enrolled as a control in a pregnancy study. The input for sequencing was peripheral blood, taken in the third trimester of pregnancy. The chain carries TRBV18 and TRBJ1-1; 9 bases agree with TRBD1. CDR3 loop: CASSRDRVLTEAFF. The DNA of the CDR3 is TGTGCCAGCTCAAGGGACAGGGTCTTGACTGAAGCTTTCTTT.